The 18 T cell receptor beta chains listed next were all sequenced from one sample in a study of memory CD4+ T cells and cytomegalovirus serostatus. The sort gate was single viable CD3+CD4+CD8-CD45RO+ cells for memory CD4+ T cells. Repertoires were generated with immunoSEQ multiplex PCR, while TCRdb's copy carries only in-frame clones and drops some. In the table there are tens of thousands of clones, about 80% of which are singletons. Sample: memory CD4+ T cells from blood. The source of these receptors is an adult in good health and CMV-seronegative.

The CDR3 spells CASSLETVAPLSYNSPLHF. The CDR3 region has the DNA TGTGCCAGCAGCTTGGAGACAGTCGCCCCACTCTCCTATAATTCACCCCTCCACTTT. J is TRBJ1-6 and V is TRBV5-4; maybe TRBD1 (5 bases). Per the germline V gene, CDR1 is SGHNT and CDR2 is YYREEE (reference sequence). The CDR3 has 19 residues. The V end lost 0 bases, the J end lost 0 bases, and 16 bases lay between the germline ends.

The V and J genes are TRBV30 and TRBJ1-6, with D perhaps TRBD1 (5 bases). The CDR3 extends over 15 amino acids. CDR1 and CDR2 from the germline V gene are GTSNPN and SVGIG (reference sequence). V lost 3 bases and J lost 8, with 17 bases in between. CDR3 amino acids: CAWRGDYLPHSPLHF. Here the CDR3 DNA reads TGTGCCTGGAGGGGGGACTACCTACCACATTCACCCCTCCACTTT.

The chain couples TRBV2 to TRBJ1-5, with D perhaps TRBD1 (5 bases). Trimming pared 4 bases from V and 3 bases from J, leaving 7 bases between. The CDR3 runs to 13 residues. Germline CDR1 SNHLY, CDR2 FYNNEI. CDR3 coding DNA: TGTGCCAGCAGTGGACAGTTCAATCAGCCCCAGCATTTT. It yields the protein CASSGQFNQPQHF. Together with reference TRBV2 and TRBJ1-5, the CDR3 gives the full variable domain: EPEVTQTPSHQVTQMGQEVILRCVPISNHLYFYWYRQILGQKVEFLVSFYNNEISEKSEIFDDQFSVERPDGSNFTLKIRSTKLEDSAMYFCASSGQFNQPQHFGDGTRLSIL.

This clone was observed a handful of times. The rearrangement links TRBV10-3 to TRBJ1-5, with 7 nucleotides matching TRBD1. Germline CDR1 is ENHRY and CDR2 is SYGVKD. This CDR3 spans 15 amino acids. V gave up 0 bases and J gave up 3 bases; unmatched junction bases: 2. The CDR3 DNA reads TGTGCCATCAGTGAGTCTGGACAGGTCAATCAGCCCCAGCATTTT. Translated, it gives CAISESGQVNQPQHF.

The CDR3 here is CASSPGTSGGGYTDTQYF. Written as DNA, the CDR3 is TGTGCCAGCAGCCCCGGGACTAGCGGGGGGGGTTACACAGATACGCAGTATTTT. The chain joins TRBV28 to TRBJ2-3, with 16 nucleotides matching TRBD2. The junction had 8 bases not matched to a gene; V was cut back by 6 bases and J by 2 bases. This CDR3 spans 18 amino acids. From germline, CDR1 is MDHEN and CDR2 SYDVKM.

The chain is built from TRBV18 and TRBJ2-7, with 8 bases matching TRBD1. Germline V gene data show CDR1 as KGHSH and CDR2 as LQKENI. The CDR3 contains 14 residues. With 3 bases clipped from V and 4 bases from J, the junction kept 5 bases outside the gene matches. The CDR3 spells CASSPDRGGYEQYF. CDR3 coding DNA: TGTGCCAGCTCACCCGACAGGGGAGGATACGAGCAGTACTTC.

V gene TRBV9 combines with J gene TRBJ2-3; TRBD2 matches 8 bases. CDR3 length: 18 residues. After removal of 0 bases from V and 0 bases from J, the junction contained 9 bases not matched to a gene. CDR1 and CDR2 (germline): SGDLS, YYNGEE. The CDR3 here is CASSVAGGGPSSTDTQYF. In DNA form, the CDR3 reads TGTGCCAGCAGCGTAGCGGGCGGGGGGCCGTCTAGCACAGATACGCAGTATTTT.

The chain joins TRBV29-1 to TRBJ1-1; 7 bases are a match to TRBD1. The CDR3 spans 12 residues. The V gene's germline CDR1 is SQVTM and CDR2 ANQGSEA. Germline trimming cut 6 bases from V and 6 bases from J; bases unmatched to any gene: 7. The CDR3 loop reads CSVTTGTSEAFF. CDR3 nucleotides: TGCAGCGTCACGACAGGGACATCTGAAGCTTTCTTT.

J is TRBJ1-2 and V is TRBV5-1, with 8 bases matching TRBD1. The V gene end was trimmed by 2 bases and the J gene end by 0 bases; junction bases not matched to a gene: 3. CDR1 SGHRS and CDR2 YFSETQ come from the germline V gene. The CDR3 extends over 15 amino acids. Here the CDR3 DNA reads TGCGCCAGCAGCTTTGGACAGGGAGCTAACTATGGCTACACCTTC. Translation: CASSFGQGANYGYTF.

The chain carries TRBV12-5 and TRBJ2-7, with 8 bases lining up with TRBD1. V lost 7 bases, J lost 2 bases, and 7 bases stayed unmatched. This CDR3 comprises 14 residues. Germline V lookup: CDR1 LGHNT, CDR2 FRNRAP. The CDR3, as DNA: TGTGCTAGTGCCCAAGACAGGGGAGCCTACGAGCAGTACTTC. The encoded protein is CASAQDRGAYEQYF.

The chain combines TRBV7-9 with TRBJ1-2; the D gene is possibly TRBD1 (6 bases). The CDR3 extends over 14 amino acids. Trimming took 5 bases from V and 10 from J, leaving 20 bases between them. Germline values: CDR1 SEHNR, CDR2 FQNEAQ (reference sequence). This chain's CDR3 is CASSTKNREEIYTF. The CDR3 DNA is TGTGCCAGCAGCACGAAAAACAGGGAAGAGATCTACACCTTC.

This clone was picked up one time. The rearrangement uses TRBV4-1 and TRBJ1-4; 7 nucleotides agree with TRBD1. Germline V gene data show CDR1 as MGHRA and CDR2 as YSYEKL. J was trimmed by 12 bases and V by 4 bases; bases with no gene match: 20. CDR3 size: 17 residues. CDR3 sequence: CASSLIGRAADGTELFF. Here the CDR3 DNA reads TGCGCCAGCAGCCTCATCGGCAGGGCCGCGGACGGGACAGAACTGTTTTTT.

CDR3 protein: CASSLGAIETQYF. The CDR3 DNA is TGTGCCAGCAGCTTAGGGGCAATTGAGACCCAGTACTTC. V usage is TRBV7-2 and J usage is TRBJ2-5; D unclear. Germline V gene sequence: CDR1 SGHTA, CDR2 FQGNSA. The CDR3 is made up of 13 amino acids. The V end was cut by 1 base, the J end by 5 bases, with 8 bases between.

The J gene is TRBJ2-7, the V gene TRBV4-1; the match to TRBD1 covers 9 bases. Germline assignment: CDR1 MGHRA and CDR2 YSYEKL. V dropped 2 bases and J dropped 8; count of bases not matched to a gene: 7. The CDR3 is 14 amino acids. This chain's CDR3 is CASSQPGTGNKQYF. The CDR3 DNA reads TGCGCCAGCAGCCAACCGGGGACAGGGAATAAGCAGTACTTC.

V is TRBV10-3 and J is TRBJ2-1, with 9 bases aligning to TRBD1. CDR3 length: 14 amino acids. V gave up 7 bases and J gave up 8 bases; unmatched junction bases: 9. Germline CDR1 reads ENHRY; CDR2 reads SYGVKD. Written as DNA, the CDR3 is TGTGCCATCACTCCCGGACAGGGGAGACATGAGCAGTTCTTC. Amino acids: CAITPGQGRHEQFF.

This clone appeared a few times. Other DNA sequences in this sample translate to the same CDR3. The chain uses TRBV28 and TRBJ2-2; 10 positions agree with TRBD2. In germline, CDR1 is MDHEN, CDR2 SYDVKM. After removal of 2 bases from V and 7 bases from J, the junction contained 4 bases not matched to a gene. The CDR3 is 15 residues long. CDR3 DNA: TGTGCCAGCAGTTTAAGCGGGGGGGCGAACGGGGAGCTGTTTTTT. Protein product: CASSLSGGANGELFF.

This chain connects TRBV2 to TRBJ2-5, with D possibly called TRBD1 or TRBD2 (5 bases each). The germline V and J ends were trimmed by 6 bases and 2 bases, with 7 bases remaining between them. CDR1 and CDR2 from the germline V gene are SNHLY and FYNNEI. This CDR3 contains 12 residues. The DNA for the CDR3 is TGTGCCAGCAGGGGGGATCAAGAGACCCAGTACTTC. Translated: CASRGDQETQYF. The full variable domain, its missing parts supplied by reference TRBV2 and TRBJ2-5, is EPEVTQTPSHQVTQMGQEVILRCVPISNHLYFYWYRQILGQKVEFLVSFYNNEISEKSEIFDDQFSVERPDGSNFTLKIRSTKLEDSAMYFCASRGDQETQYFGPGTRLLVL.

This chain uses TRBV19 with TRBJ2-2; either TRBD1 or TRBD2 may fit D (5 bases each). The CDR3 totals 15 residues. Trimming cost V 9 bases and J 2 bases, with 16 bases left between them. The germline V gene encodes CDR1 LNHDA and CDR2 SQIVND (reference sequence). CDR3 sequence: CASRGVRANTGELFF. The CDR3 DNA sequence: TGTGCCAGCAGAGGGGTACGGGCCAACACCGGGGAGCTGTTTTTT.